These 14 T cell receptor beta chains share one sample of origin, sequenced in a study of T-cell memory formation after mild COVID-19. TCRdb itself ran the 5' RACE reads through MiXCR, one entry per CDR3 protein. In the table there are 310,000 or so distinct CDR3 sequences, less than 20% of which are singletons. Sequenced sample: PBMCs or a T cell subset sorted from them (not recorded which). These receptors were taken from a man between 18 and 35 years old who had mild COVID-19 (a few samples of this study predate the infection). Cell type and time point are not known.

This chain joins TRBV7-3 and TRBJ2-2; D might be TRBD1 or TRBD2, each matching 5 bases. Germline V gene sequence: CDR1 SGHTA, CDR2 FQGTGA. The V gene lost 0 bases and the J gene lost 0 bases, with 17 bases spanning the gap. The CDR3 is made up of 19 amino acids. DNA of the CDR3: TGTGCCAGCAGCTTAACTCCAGCAGGGAGCATACCGAACACCGGGGAGCTGTTTTTT. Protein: CASSLTPAGSIPNTGELFF.

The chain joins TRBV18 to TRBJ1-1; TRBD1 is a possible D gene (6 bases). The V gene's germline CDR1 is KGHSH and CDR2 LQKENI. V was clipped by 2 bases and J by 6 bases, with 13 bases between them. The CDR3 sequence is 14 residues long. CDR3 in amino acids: CASSPAGDDAEAFF. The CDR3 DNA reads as TGTGCCAGCTCACCAGCAGGGGATGACGCTGAAGCTTTCTTT. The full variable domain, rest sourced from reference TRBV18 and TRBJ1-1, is NAGVMQNPRHLVRRRGQEARLRCSPMKGHSHVYWYRQLPEEGLKFMVYLQKENIIDESGMPKERFSAEFPKEGPSILRIQQVVRGDSAAYFCASSPAGDDAEAFFGQGTRLTVV.

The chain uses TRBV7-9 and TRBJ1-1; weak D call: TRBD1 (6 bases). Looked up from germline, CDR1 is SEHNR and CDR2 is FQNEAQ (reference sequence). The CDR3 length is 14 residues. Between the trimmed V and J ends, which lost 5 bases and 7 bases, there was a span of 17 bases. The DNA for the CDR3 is TGTGCCAGCAGCCTGAACGGGGGGCAGGGTGAAGCTTTCTTT. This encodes CASSLNGGQGEAFF.

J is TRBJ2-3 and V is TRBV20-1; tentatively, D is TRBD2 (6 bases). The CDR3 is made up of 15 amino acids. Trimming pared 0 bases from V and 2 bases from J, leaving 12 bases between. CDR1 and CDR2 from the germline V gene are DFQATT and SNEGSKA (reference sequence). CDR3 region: CSARESPGLTDTQYF. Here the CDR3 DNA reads TGCAGTGCTAGAGAGTCCCCGGGACTCACAGATACGCAGTATTTT.

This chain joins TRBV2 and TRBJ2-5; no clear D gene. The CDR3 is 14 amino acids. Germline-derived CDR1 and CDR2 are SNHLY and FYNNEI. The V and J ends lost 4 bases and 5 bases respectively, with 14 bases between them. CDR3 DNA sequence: TGTGCCAGCAGTGGGGTGGTTTTGTGGGAGACCCAGTACTTC. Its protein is CASSGVVLWETQYF.

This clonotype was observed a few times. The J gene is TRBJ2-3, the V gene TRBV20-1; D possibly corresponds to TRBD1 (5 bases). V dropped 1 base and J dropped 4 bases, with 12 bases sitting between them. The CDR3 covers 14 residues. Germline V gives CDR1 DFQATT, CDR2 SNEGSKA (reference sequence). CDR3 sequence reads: CSARARRGADTQYF. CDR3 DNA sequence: TGCAGTGCTAGAGCGAGAAGGGGCGCAGATACGCAGTATTTT.

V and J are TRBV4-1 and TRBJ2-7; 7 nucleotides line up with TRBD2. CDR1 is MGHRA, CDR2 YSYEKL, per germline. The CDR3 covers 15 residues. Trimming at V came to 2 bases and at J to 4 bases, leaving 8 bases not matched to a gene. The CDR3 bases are TGCGCCAGCAGCCAACAAGCCAGCGGGGTGTACGAGCAGTACTTC. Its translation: CASSQQASGVYEQYF.

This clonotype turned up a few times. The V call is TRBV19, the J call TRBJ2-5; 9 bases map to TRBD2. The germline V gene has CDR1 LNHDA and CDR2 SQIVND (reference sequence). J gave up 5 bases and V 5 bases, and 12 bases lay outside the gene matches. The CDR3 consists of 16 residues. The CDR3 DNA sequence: TGTGCCAGTAGTCGTTACCAGGGGACTAGCACTGAGACCCAGTACTTC. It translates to CASSRYQGTSTETQYF.

The CDR3 loop is CAIGTGGAYEQYF. CDR3 bases: TGTGCCATCGGAACAGGGGGGGCCTACGAGCAGTACTTC. The chain links TRBV10-3 to TRBJ2-7, with TRBD1 as a possible D gene (8 bases). The CDR3 extends over 13 amino acids. Between the trimmed V and J ends, which lost 8 bases and 2 bases, there was a span of 13 bases. Per germline, CDR1 ENHRY and CDR2 SYGVKD.

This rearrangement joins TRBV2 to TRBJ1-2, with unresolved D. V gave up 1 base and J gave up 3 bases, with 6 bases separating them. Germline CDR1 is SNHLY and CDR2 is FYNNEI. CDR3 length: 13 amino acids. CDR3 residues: CASSEGADYGYTF. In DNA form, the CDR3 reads TGTGCCAGCAGTGAAGGGGCAGACTATGGCTACACCTTC.

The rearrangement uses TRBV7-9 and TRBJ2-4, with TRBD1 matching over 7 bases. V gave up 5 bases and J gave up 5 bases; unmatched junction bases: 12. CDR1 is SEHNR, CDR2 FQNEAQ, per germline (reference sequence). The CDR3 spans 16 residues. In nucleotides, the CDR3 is TGTGCCAGCAGCCCGACAGGGACGCAGTGGGAAAACATTCAGTACTTC. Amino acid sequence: CASSPTGTQWENIQYF.

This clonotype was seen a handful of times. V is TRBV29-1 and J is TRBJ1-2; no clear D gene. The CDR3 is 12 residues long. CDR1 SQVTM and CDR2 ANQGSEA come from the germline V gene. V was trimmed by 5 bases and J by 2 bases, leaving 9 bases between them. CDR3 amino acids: CSVRRTNYGYTF. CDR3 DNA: TGCAGCGTTCGCCGGACGAACTATGGCTACACCTTC.

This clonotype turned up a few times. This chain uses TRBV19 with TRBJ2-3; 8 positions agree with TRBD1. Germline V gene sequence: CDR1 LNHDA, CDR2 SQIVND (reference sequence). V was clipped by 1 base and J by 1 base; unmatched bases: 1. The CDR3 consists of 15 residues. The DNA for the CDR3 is TGTGCCAGTAGTATAGTGGACAGGGGCACAGATACGCAGTATTTT. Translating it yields CASSIVDRGTDTQYF. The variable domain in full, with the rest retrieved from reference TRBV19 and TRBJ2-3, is DGGITQSPKYLFRKEGQNVTLSCEQNLNHDAMYWYRQDPGQGLRLIYYSQIVNDFQKGDIAEGYSVSREKKESFPLTVTSAQKNPTAFYLCASSIVDRGTDTQYFGPGTRLTVL.

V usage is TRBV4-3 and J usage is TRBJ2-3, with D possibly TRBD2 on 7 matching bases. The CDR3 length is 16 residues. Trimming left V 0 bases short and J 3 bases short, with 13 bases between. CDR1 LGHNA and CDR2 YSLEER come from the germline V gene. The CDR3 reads CASSQEWGGPTDTQYF. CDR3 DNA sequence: TGCGCCAGCAGCCAAGAGTGGGGGGGCCCTACAGATACGCAGTATTTT.